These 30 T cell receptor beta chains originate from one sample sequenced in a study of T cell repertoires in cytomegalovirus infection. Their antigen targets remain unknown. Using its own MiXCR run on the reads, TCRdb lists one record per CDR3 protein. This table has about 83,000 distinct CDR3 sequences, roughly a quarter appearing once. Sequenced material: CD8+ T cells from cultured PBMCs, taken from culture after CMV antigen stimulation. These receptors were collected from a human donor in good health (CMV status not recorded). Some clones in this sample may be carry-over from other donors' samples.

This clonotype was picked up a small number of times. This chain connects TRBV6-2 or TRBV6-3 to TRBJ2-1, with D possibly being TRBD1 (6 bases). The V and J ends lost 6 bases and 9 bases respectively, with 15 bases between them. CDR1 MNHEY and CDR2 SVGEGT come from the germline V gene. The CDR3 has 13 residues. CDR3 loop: CASSPPGHGEQFF. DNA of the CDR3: TGTGCCAGCAGCCCGCCGGGACACGGTGAGCAGTTCTTC.

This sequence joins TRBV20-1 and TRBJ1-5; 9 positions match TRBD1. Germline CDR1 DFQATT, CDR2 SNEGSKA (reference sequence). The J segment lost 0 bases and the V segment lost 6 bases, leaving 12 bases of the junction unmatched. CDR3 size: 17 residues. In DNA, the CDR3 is TGCAGTGCCCGGGAGACAGGGGGAGTCTATAGCAATCAGCCCCAGCATTTT. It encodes CSARETGGVYSNQPQHF.

This CDR3 reads CSARARTSVWEQYF. CDR3 nucleotide sequence: TGCAGTGCTAGAGCCAGGACTAGTGTTTGGGAGCAGTACTTC. This chain uses TRBV20-1 with TRBJ2-7; the match to TRBD2 covers 7 bases. The CDR3 sequence is 14 residues long. Trimming took 1 base from V and 7 from J; bases not matched to a gene: 10. The germline gives CDR1 DFQATT, CDR2 SNEGSKA (reference sequence).

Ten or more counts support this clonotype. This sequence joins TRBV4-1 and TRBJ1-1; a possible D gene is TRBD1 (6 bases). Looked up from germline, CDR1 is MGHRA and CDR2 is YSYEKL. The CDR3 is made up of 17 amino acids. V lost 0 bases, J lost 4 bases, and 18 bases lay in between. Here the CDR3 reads CASSQEKGGGFGTEAFF. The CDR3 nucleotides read TGCGCCAGCAGCCAAGAGAAGGGGGGAGGGTTCGGCACTGAAGCTTTCTTT.

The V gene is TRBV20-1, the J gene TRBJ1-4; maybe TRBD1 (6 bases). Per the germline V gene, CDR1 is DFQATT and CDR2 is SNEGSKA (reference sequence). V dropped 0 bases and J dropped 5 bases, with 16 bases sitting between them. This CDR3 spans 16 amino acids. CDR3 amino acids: CSARDLLTGQNEKLFF. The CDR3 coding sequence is TGCAGTGCTAGAGATCTCTTAACAGGGCAAAATGAAAAACTGTTTTTT.

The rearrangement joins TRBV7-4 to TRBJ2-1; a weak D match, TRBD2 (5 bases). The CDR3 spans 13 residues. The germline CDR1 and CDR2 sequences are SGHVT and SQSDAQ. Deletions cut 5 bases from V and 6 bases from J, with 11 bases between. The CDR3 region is CASSPGESNEQFF. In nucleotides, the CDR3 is TGTGCCAGCAGCCCCGGGGAAAGCAATGAGCAGTTCTTC.

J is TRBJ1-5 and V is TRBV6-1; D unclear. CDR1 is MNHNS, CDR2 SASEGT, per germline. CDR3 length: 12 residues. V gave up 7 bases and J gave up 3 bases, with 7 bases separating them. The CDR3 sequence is CASKQINQPQHF. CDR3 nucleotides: TGTGCCAGCAAACAGATCAATCAGCCCCAGCATTTT.

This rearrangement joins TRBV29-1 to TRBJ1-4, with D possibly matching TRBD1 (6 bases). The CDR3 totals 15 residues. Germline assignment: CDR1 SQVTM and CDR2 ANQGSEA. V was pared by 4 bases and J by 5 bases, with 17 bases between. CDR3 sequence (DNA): TGCAGCGTTGGACCAGCTGGGGGCCTAAATGAAAAACTGTTTTTT. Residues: CSVGPAGGLNEKLFF.

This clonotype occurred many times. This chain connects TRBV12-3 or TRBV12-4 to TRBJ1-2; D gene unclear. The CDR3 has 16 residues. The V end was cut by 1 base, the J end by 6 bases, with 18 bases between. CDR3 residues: CASSLGAELGKNGYTF. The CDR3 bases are TGTGCCAGCAGTTTAGGGGCAGAACTAGGAAAGAATGGCTACACCTTC.

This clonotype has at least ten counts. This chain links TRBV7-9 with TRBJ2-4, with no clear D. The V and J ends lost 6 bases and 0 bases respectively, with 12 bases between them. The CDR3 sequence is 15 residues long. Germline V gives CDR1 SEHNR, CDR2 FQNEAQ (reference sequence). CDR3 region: CASSPSEAAKNIQYF. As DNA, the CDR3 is TGTGCCAGCAGTCCCTCAGAGGCAGCCAAAAACATTCAGTACTTC.

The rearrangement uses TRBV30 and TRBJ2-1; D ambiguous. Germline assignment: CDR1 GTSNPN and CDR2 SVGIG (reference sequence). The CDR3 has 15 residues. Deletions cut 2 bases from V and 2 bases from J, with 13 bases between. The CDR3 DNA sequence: TGTGCCTGGAGTTTTAACAGTTATCCCTACAATGAGCAGTTCTTC. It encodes CAWSFNSYPYNEQFF.

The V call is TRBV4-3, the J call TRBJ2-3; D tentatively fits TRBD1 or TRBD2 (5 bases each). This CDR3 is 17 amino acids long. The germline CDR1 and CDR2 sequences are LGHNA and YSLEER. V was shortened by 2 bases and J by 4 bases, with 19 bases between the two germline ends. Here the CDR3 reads CASSQSLNGGRPDTQYF. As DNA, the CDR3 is TGCGCCAGCAGCCAATCCCTCAATGGGGGACGCCCAGATACGCAGTATTTT.

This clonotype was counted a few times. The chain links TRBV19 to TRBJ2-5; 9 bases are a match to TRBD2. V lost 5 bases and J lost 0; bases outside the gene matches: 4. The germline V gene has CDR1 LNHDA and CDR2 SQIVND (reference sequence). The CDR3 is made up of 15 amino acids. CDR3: CASSVSGSNQETQYF. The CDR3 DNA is TGTGCCAGTAGTGTTAGCGGGAGTAACCAAGAGACCCAGTACTTC.

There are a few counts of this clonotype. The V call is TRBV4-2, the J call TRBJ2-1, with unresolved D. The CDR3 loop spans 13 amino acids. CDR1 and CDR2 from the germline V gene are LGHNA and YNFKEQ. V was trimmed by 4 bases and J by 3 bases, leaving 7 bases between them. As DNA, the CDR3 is TGTGCCAGCAGCCCGGACGTCTACAATGAGCAGTTCTTC. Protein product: CASSPDVYNEQFF.

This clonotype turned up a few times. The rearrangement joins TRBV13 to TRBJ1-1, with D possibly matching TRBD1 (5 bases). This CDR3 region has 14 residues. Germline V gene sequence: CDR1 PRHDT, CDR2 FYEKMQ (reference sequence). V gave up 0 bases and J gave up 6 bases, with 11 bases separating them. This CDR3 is CASSLGRGRAEAFF. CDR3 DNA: TGTGCCAGCAGCTTAGGACGGGGGAGGGCTGAAGCTTTCTTT.

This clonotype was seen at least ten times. The CDR3 DNA sequence: TGTGCCAGCAGCTTAGCTAGCGGGAGCCCCGGGGAGCTGTTTTTT. Translation: CASSLASGSPGELFF. This rearrangement joins TRBV7-2 to TRBJ2-2, with 9 bases fitting TRBD2. The ends lost 0 bases at V and 6 bases at J; junction bases unmatched: 2. This CDR3 is built from 15 residues. Germline values: CDR1 SGHTA, CDR2 FQGNSA.

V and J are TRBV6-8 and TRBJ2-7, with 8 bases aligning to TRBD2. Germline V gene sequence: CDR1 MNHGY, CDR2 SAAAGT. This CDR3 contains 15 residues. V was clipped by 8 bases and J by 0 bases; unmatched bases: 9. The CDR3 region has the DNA TGTGCCAGCGGAGAGCGGGGGCCCGGCTCCTACGAGCAGTACTTC. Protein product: CASGERGPGSYEQYF.

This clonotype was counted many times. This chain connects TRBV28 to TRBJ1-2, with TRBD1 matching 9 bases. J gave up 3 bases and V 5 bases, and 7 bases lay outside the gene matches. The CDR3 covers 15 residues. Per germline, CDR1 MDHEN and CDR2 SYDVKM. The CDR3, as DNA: TGTGCCAGCAGTCCCGGACAGGGGCTCCACTATGGCTACACCTTC. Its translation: CASSPGQGLHYGYTF.

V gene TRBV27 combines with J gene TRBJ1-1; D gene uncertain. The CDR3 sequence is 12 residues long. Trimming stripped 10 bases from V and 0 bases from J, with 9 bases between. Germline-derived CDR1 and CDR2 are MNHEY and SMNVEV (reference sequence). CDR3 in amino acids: CAMGGVNTEAFF. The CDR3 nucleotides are TGTGCCATGGGTGGGGTGAACACTGAAGCTTTCTTT.

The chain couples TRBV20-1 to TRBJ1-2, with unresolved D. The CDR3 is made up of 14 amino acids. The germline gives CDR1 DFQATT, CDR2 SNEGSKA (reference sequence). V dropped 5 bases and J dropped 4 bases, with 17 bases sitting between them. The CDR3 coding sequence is TGCAGTGCTTTCCGGCAGGCCGGTGGCTATGGCTACACCTTC. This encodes CSAFRQAGGYGYTF.

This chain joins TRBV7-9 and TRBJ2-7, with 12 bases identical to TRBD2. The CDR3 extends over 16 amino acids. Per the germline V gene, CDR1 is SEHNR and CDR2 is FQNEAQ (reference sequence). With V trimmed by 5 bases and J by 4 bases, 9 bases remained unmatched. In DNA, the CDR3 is TGTGCCAGCAGCGGGGGGTGGACTAGCGGGATTTACGAGCAGTACTTC. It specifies CASSGGWTSGIYEQYF. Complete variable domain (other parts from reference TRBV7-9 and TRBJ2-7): DTGVSQNPRHKITKRGQNVTFRCDPISEHNRLYWYRQTLGQGPEFLTYFQNEAQLEKSRLLSDRFSAERPKGSFSTLEIQRTEQGDSAMYLCASSGGWTSGIYEQYFGPGTRLTVT.

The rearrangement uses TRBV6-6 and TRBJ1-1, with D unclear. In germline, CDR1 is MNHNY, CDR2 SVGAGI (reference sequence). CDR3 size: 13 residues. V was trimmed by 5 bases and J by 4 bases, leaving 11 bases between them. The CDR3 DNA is TGTGCCAGCAGTACTACAGCTACCACTGAAGCTTTCTTT. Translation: CASSTTATTEAFF.

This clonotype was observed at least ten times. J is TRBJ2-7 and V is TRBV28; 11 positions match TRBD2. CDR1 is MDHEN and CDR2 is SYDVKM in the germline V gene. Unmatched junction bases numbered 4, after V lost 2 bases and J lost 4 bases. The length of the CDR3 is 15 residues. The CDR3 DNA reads TGTGCCAGCAGTTTAACGGGACTAGCGGATTACGAGCAGTACTTC. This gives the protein CASSLTGLADYEQYF.

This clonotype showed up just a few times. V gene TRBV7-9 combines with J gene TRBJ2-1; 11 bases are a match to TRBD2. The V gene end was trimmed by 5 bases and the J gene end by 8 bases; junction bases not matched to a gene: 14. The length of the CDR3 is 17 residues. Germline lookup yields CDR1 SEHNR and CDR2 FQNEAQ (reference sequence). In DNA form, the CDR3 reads TGTGCCAGCAGCCCCGGGTTAGCGGGAGGGGGGCACGATGAGCAGTTCTTC. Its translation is CASSPGLAGGGHDEQFF.

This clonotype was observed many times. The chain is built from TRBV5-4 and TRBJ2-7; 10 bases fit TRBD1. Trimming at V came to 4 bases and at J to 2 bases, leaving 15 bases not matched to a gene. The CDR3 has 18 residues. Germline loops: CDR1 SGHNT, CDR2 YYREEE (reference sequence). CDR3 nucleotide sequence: TGTGCCAGCAGCCACACGACAGGGGGCTGGAGACGGACCTACGAGCAGTACTTC. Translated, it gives CASSHTTGGWRRTYEQYF.

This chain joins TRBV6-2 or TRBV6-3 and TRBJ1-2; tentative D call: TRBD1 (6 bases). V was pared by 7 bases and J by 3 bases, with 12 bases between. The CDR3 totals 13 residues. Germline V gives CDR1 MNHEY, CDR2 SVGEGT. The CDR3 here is CASTDRNYYGYTF. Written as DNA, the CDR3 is TGTGCCAGCACCGACAGGAATTACTATGGCTACACCTTC.

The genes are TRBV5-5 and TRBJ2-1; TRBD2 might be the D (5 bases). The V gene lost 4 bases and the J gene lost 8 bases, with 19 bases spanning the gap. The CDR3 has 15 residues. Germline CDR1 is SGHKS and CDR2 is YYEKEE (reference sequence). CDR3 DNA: TGTGCCAGCAGCCCCCAGGTCAACGGGATAGATGAGCAGTTCTTC. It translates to CASSPQVNGIDEQFF.

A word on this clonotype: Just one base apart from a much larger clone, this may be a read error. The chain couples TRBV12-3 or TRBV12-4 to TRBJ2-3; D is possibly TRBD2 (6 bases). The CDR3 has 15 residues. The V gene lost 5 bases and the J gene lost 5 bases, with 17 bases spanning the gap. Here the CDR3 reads CASSTSLVGRDTQYF. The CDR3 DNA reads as TGTGCCAGCAGTACGAGTCTCGTCGGGAGAGATACGCAGTATTTT.

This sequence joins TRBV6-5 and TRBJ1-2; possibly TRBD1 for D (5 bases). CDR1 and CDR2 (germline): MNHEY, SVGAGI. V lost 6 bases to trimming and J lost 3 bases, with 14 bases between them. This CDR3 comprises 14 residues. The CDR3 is CASRDRGWDYGYTF. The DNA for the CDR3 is TGTGCCAGCAGAGATCGGGGCTGGGACTATGGCTACACCTTC.

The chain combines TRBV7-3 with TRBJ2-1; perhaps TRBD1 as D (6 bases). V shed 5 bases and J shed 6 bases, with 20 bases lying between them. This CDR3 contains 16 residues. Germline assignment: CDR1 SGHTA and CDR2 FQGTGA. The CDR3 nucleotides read TGTGCCAGCAGCCTCTACAGTGGGGGCGAGGGCAATGAGCAGTTCTTC. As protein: CASSLYSGGEGNEQFF.